Listed below are T cell receptor beta chains from one sample, sequenced in a study of response to subunit inactivated influenza vaccine. TCRdb independently ran MiXCR on the RT-PCR reads; one entry per CDR3 protein. The sample holds 550,000 to 650,000 distinct CDR3 sequences, 12% seen once. The source material was PBMCs from blood, sampled on the day of vaccination. The receptors shown here come from a man between 45 and 60 years old who received an inactivated influenza vaccine. Each CDR3 is given with its conserved first and last residue. A D gene is named only where the DNA matches it firmly. Not all rows give a size; the values are once, few, many and, for expanded clones, a class.

V: TRBV4-2; size: few; D: TRBD1; J: TRBJ2-6; DNA: TGTGCCAGCAGCCCACAAACGGGACAGGGAGGCTCTGGGGCCAACGTCCTGACTTTC; CDR3: CASSPQTGQGGSGANVLTF
V: TRBV5-5; size: many; D: -; J: TRBJ2-3; DNA: TGTGCCAGCAGCTTGGTCGGCAGTTCAAGCGCAGATACGCAGTATTTT; CDR3: CASSLVGSSSADTQYF
V: TRBV6-1; size: few; D: TRBD2; J: TRBJ2-5; DNA: TGTGCCAGCAGTGAAGCCCCGGGGGGGACCCAGTACTTC; CDR3: CASSEAPGGTQYF
V: TRBV12-3/TRBV12-4; size: -; D: -; J: TRBJ1-5; DNA: TGTGCCAGCAGTACCCAGGGTCTCCCCCAGCATTTT; CDR3: CASSTQGLPQHF
V: TRBV7-9; size: few; D: -; J: TRBJ2-2; DNA: TGTGCCAGCAGCCCCGCCGGGGGATGGAACACCGGGGAGCTGTTTTTT; CDR3: CASSPAGGWNTGELFF
V: TRBV24-1; size: few; D: TRBD1; J: TRBJ2-3; DNA: TGTGCCACCAGGGGGACAGAGAGCACAGATACGCAGTATTTT; CDR3: CATRGTESTDTQYF
V: TRBV4-3; size: -; D: -; J: TRBJ2-2; DNA: TGCGCCAGCAGCCAAGAATTCCGGGGAACCGGGGAGCTGTTTTTT; CDR3: CASSQEFRGTGELFF
V: TRBV12-3/TRBV12-4; size: -; D: -; J: TRBJ2-1; DNA: TGTGCCAGCACCCGTATCAGAGGCTCCTACAATGAGCAGTTCTTC; CDR3: CASTRIRGSYNEQFF
V: TRBV12-3/TRBV12-4; size: few; D: TRBD2; J: TRBJ2-7; DNA: TGTGCCAGCGCGGGAGGGGGCGCGGCCTACGAGCAGTACTTC; CDR3: CASAGGGAAYEQYF
V: TRBV10-3; size: many; D: TRBD1; J: TRBJ2-7; DNA: TGTGCCATCAGTGAGTCCAGGGGGACGGGCGAGCAGTACTTC; CDR3: CAISESRGTGEQYF
V: TRBV20-1; size: -; D: -; J: TRBJ2-5; DNA: TGCAGTTCCGTCGGAGCGGCGGAGACCCAGTACTTC; CDR3: CSSVGAAETQYF
V: TRBV28; size: many; D: TRBD2; J: TRBJ2-7; DNA: TGTGCCAGCAGTCAACTAGCGGGAGCATACGAGCAGTACTTC; CDR3: CASSQLAGAYEQYF
V: TRBV7-2; size: few; D: -; J: TRBJ1-1; DNA: TGTGCCAGCAGCCTTACACTGATGAACACTGAAGCTTTCTTT; CDR3: CASSLTLMNTEAFF
V: TRBV5-1; size: -; D: -; J: TRBJ2-5; DNA: TGCGCCAGCAGCTTGGAGCTACAGTCCCAAGAGACCCAGTACTTC; CDR3: CASSLELQSQETQYF
V: TRBV6-1; size: few; D: -; J: TRBJ2-5; DNA: TGTGCCAGCAGTGAAGTGGGGAGGGAGACCCAGTACTTC; CDR3: CASSEVGRETQYF
V: TRBV4-1; size: -; D: -; J: TRBJ2-7; DNA: TGCGCCAGCAGCCTTGGGAGCCTGGGACTGGTCTCCTACGAGCAGTACTTC; CDR3: CASSLGSLGLVSYEQYF
V: TRBV7-8; size: few; D: TRBD2; J: TRBJ2-1; DNA: TGTGCCAGCAGCTTTGGGACTAGTGCCTCGAATGAGCAGTTCTTC; CDR3: CASSFGTSASNEQFF
V: TRBV6-2/TRBV6-3; size: many; D: -; J: TRBJ2-3; DNA: TGTGCCAGCAGTCGCAGGGGCACAGATACGCAGTATTTT; CDR3: CASSRRGTDTQYF
V: TRBV14; size: many; D: -; J: TRBJ2-5; DNA: TGTGCCAGCAGCCTTACCCCCCTCTATCCGGGCCAAGAGACCCAGTACTTC; CDR3: CASSLTPLYPGQETQYF
V: TRBV5-6; size: -; D: -; J: TRBJ1-2; DNA: TGTGCCAGCAGCTCGGCGGGGGGACCTAACTATGGCTACACCTTC; CDR3: CASSSAGGPNYGYTF
V: TRBV27; size: few; D: -; J: TRBJ1-1; DNA: TGTGCCAGCAGTGGGACTCCGAACACTGAAGCTTTCTTT; CDR3: CASSGTPNTEAFF
V: TRBV12-3/TRBV12-4; size: many; D: TRBD1; J: TRBJ2-7; DNA: TGTGCCAGCAGCACAGGGGTCCCTACTGACGAGCAGTACTTC; CDR3: CASSTGVPTDEQYF
V: TRBV6-1; size: -; D: -; J: TRBJ2-7; DNA: TGTGCCAGCAGTGAAATAGGAGTCACCTACGAGCAGTACTTC; CDR3: CASSEIGVTYEQYF
V: TRBV20-1; size: few; D: -; J: TRBJ1-6; DNA: TGCAGTGCTAGACGCTTGCAGATGGGAGGGAATAATTCACCCCTCCACTTT; CDR3: CSARRLQMGGNNSPLHF
V: TRBV4-3; size: few; D: TRBD2; J: TRBJ2-3; DNA: TGCGCCAGCAGCCAGACGGGGGGGCGGGGCACAGATACGCAGTATTTT; CDR3: CASSQTGGRGTDTQYF
V: TRBV20-1; size: many; D: TRBD2; J: TRBJ2-7; DNA: TGCAGTGCTACTAGCGGCTCGTACGAGCAGTACTTC; CDR3: CSATSGSYEQYF
V: TRBV5-1; size: -; D: TRBD1; J: TRBJ1-5; DNA: TGCGCCAGCAGCGAGACAGGGCTGGGAGGCAATCAGCCCCAGCATTTT; CDR3: CASSETGLGGNQPQHF
V: TRBV15; size: -; D: TRBD2; J: TRBJ2-5; DNA: TGTGCCACCAGCAGAGGCGGGGGGGACCAAGAGACCCAGTACTTC; CDR3: CATSRGGGDQETQYF
V: TRBV20-1; size: few; D: TRBD1; J: TRBJ1-2; DNA: TGCAGTGCCACCGAGACAGGGATCTATGGCTACACCTTC; CDR3: CSATETGIYGYTF
V: TRBV6-5; size: -; D: -; J: TRBJ2-7; DNA: TGTGCCAGCAGTTACTCGAATCAGGGGGGCGAGCAGTACTTC; CDR3: CASSYSNQGGEQYF
V: TRBV12-3/TRBV12-4; size: few; D: -; J: TRBJ2-7; DNA: TGTGCCAGCAGTTTAGAAGCAAGCGAGAACGAGCAGTACTTC; CDR3: CASSLEASENEQYF
V: TRBV6-5; size: few; D: TRBD1; J: TRBJ1-6; DNA: TGTGCCAGCAGTTACGTTATCTCGACAGGGGTTAATTCACCCCTCCACTTT; CDR3: CASSYVISTGVNSPLHF
V: TRBV7-9; size: -; D: -; J: TRBJ2-1; DNA: TGTGCCAGCAGCTTAGTCAATAGCGTCAATGAGCAGTTCTTC; CDR3: CASSLVNSVNEQFF
V: TRBV20-1; size: few; D: TRBD1; J: TRBJ2-7; DNA: TGCAGTGCTAGGGGACAGACGACCGAGCAGTACTTC; CDR3: CSARGQTTEQYF
V: TRBV2; size: few; D: -; J: TRBJ2-7; DNA: TGTGCCAGCCTTAGCCCATGGTCCTACGAGCAGTACTTC; CDR3: CASLSPWSYEQYF
V: TRBV12-3/TRBV12-4; size: many; D: -; J: TRBJ2-2; DNA: TGTGCCAGCACTATTAGTTTTAGGGCCGGGGAGCTGTTTTTT; CDR3: CASTISFRAGELFF
V: TRBV12-3/TRBV12-4; size: -; D: -; J: TRBJ1-1; DNA: TGTGCCAGCAGTTTAGACGGAGTGAGGGCTTTCTTT; CDR3: CASSLDGVRAFF
V: TRBV2; size: many; D: TRBD1; J: TRBJ2-5; DNA: TGTGCCAGCAGTGATACGGGACAGGGACGGGAGACCCAGTACTTC; CDR3: CASSDTGQGRETQYF
V: TRBV19; size: many; D: -; J: TRBJ2-1; DNA: TGTGCCAGTAGTATAGGGGTCCTTAATGAGCAGTTCTTC; CDR3: CASSIGVLNEQFF
V: TRBV29-1; size: -; D: -; J: TRBJ2-1; DNA: TGCAGCGTTGATGACGGGGGCAATGAGCAGTTCTTC; CDR3: CSVDDGGNEQFF
V: TRBV19; size: many; D: TRBD1; J: TRBJ1-5; DNA: TGTGCCAGTAGAACCACAGGGGGCTCGCAGCCCCAGCATTTT; CDR3: CASRTTGGSQPQHF
V: TRBV20-1; size: -; D: TRBD2; J: TRBJ2-4; DNA: TGCAGTGTCCCGTCCGCGGGGGGGTTGATAGCCAAAAACATTCAGTACTTC; CDR3: CSVPSAGGLIAKNIQYF
V: TRBV12-3/TRBV12-4; size: many; D: TRBD1; J: TRBJ1-6; DNA: TGTGCCAGCAGTTTAGGGGACAGGAGGAGTTCACCCCTCCACTTT; CDR3: CASSLGDRRSSPLHF
V: TRBV24-1; size: many; D: -; J: TRBJ2-1; DNA: TGTGCCACCAGTGAAACCGGGACAAAAGAGCAGTTCTTC; CDR3: CATSETGTKEQFF
V: TRBV7-9; size: few; D: TRBD1; J: TRBJ1-6; DNA: TGTGCCAGCAGCGGGGGACAGTCTAATTCACCCCTCCACTTT; CDR3: CASSGGQSNSPLHF
V: TRBV4-1; size: few; D: -; J: TRBJ2-4; DNA: TGCGCCAGCAGCCAAGACCCAGGGGAGCTATCCAAAAACATTCAGTACTTC; CDR3: CASSQDPGELSKNIQYF
V: TRBV20-1; size: few; D: -; J: TRBJ2-5; DNA: TGCAGTGCTAGAGCATTTGGACTCGAAGAGACCCAGTACTTC; CDR3: CSARAFGLEETQYF
V: TRBV27; size: many; D: TRBD2; J: TRBJ2-5; DNA: TGTGCCAGCAGTTTGGGGACTAGCGGGACTAAGACCCAGTACTTC; CDR3: CASSLGTSGTKTQYF
V: TRBV7-2; size: -; D: TRBD2; J: TRBJ2-3; DNA: TGTGCCAGCAGCTCGCAAGCGGGATTCACAGATACGCAGTATTTT; CDR3: CASSSQAGFTDTQYF
V: TRBV20-1; size: -; D: -; J: TRBJ1-4; DNA: TGCAGTGCTAGATCCGACGGCACGCGGGGTGAAAAACTGTTTTTT; CDR3: CSARSDGTRGEKLFF
V: TRBV7-9; size: -; D: -; J: TRBJ2-1; DNA: TGTGCCAGCAGCGGGGAAAACAACAATGAGCAGTTCTTC; CDR3: CASSGENNNEQFF
V: TRBV19; size: -; D: -; J: TRBJ1-5; DNA: TGTGCCAGTAGTGCTTCAGGGGAATTAGGTTGGCAGCCCCAGCATTTT; CDR3: CASSASGELGWQPQHF
V: TRBV9; size: -; D: TRBD1; J: TRBJ2-3; DNA: TGTGCCAGCAGCGTCGGACAGGGGAAGTGGCCAGATACGCAGTATTTT; CDR3: CASSVGQGKWPDTQYF
V: TRBV27; size: -; D: -; J: TRBJ2-3; DNA: TGTGCCAGCAGTTTTACGACCTCCCGCACAGATACGCAGTATTTT; CDR3: CASSFTTSRTDTQYF